The 27 T cell receptor beta chains below were found in one sample sequenced in a study of blood T cells in healthy people across ages. Through a sample-barcoded 5' primer and a J-beta primer mix, a second PCR was run for roughly 7 to 12 cycles. Via MiXCR, TCRdb re-called the 5' RACE reads, giving one row per CDR3 protein. The sample lists about 1.4 million distinct CDR3 sequences; approximately 59% were seen once. Specimen: blood. These receptors were collected from a man younger than 35 in good health.

The V and J genes are TRBV20-1 and TRBJ2-7, with D perhaps matching TRBD2 (6 bases). Germline lookup yields CDR1 DFQATT and CDR2 SNEGSKA (reference sequence). CDR3 length equals 15 residues. The V and J ends lost 0 bases and 2 bases respectively, with 14 bases between them. The CDR3 loop is CSARDVGTGTYEQYF. The CDR3 DNA reads TGCAGTGCTAGAGATGTCGGGACTGGTACCTACGAGCAGTACTTC.

The chain is built from TRBV24-1 and TRBJ2-5; TRBD1 or TRBD2 may be the D gene (5 bases each). CDR3 length: 15 residues. V lost 4 bases and J 5 bases, leaving 16 bases between the germline ends. CDR1 and CDR2 from the germline V gene are KGHDR and SFDVKD. CDR3: CATSEGTFSAETQYF. The DNA of the CDR3 is TGTGCCACCAGTGAAGGGACCTTCTCAGCGGAGACCCAGTACTTC.

V is TRBV27 and J is TRBJ1-2; TRBD1 is a possible D gene (5 bases). Between the trimmed V and J ends, which lost 3 bases and 2 bases, there was a span of 13 bases. The CDR3 is 15 residues long. From germline, CDR1 is MNHEY and CDR2 SMNVEV (reference sequence). The CDR3 DNA reads as TGTGCCAGCAGTTTTTCGGGCAGGGCCAACTATGGCTACACCTTC. Its protein product is CASSFSGRANYGYTF.

This clonotype was found a few times. The CDR3 is CASRLQGYNEQFF. The CDR3 DNA sequence: TGTGCCAGCAGATTACAGGGATACAATGAGCAGTTCTTC. The rearrangement uses TRBV27 and TRBJ2-1; a weak D match, TRBD1 (6 bases). Trimming took 6 bases from V and 4 from J, leaving 10 bases between them. The CDR3 is 13 amino acids. Germline CDR1 reads MNHEY; CDR2 reads SMNVEV (reference sequence).

This chain joins TRBV28 and TRBJ2-2; no clear D gene. Germline V gene data show CDR1 as MDHEN and CDR2 as SYDVKM. The CDR3 consists of 14 residues. The ends were cut back, 2 bases at V and 6 bases at J, with 10 bases in the middle. CDR3: CASSLVPIPGELFF. The CDR3 DNA sequence: TGTGCCAGCAGTTTAGTACCTATCCCCGGGGAGCTGTTTTTT.

The chain combines TRBV20-1 with TRBJ2-7; no definite D call. Per germline, CDR1 DFQATT and CDR2 SNEGSKA (reference sequence). The CDR3 runs to 12 residues. Trimming pared 0 bases from V and 4 bases from J, leaving 7 bases between. The CDR3 spells CSARDGLYEQYF. In DNA, the CDR3 is TGCAGTGCTAGAGATGGCCTTTACGAGCAGTACTTC.

This sequence joins TRBV18 and TRBJ2-3, with 10 bases identical to TRBD2. This CDR3 is 16 amino acids long. The V and J ends lost 1 base and 2 bases, in that order; junction bases with no gene match: 3. Germline CDR1 reads KGHSH; CDR2 reads LQKENI. CDR3 sequence (DNA): TGTGCCAGCTCACCACTCACTAGCGGGGTCACAGATACGCAGTATTTT. Protein: CASSPLTSGVTDTQYF.

This clonotype has a single count. The chain recombines TRBV6-1 with TRBJ1-5; no clear D gene. Germline CDR1 reads MNHNS; CDR2 reads SASEGT. The length of the CDR3 is 17 residues. The ends were cut back, 1 base at V and 5 bases at J, with 18 bases in the middle. The CDR3 coding sequence is TGTGCCAGCAGTGAAGTGCGAGGTACTAGGGTATATCAGCCCCAGCATTTT. This codes for CASSEVRGTRVYQPQHF.

The rearrangement joins TRBV28 to TRBJ2-2; 10 bases map to TRBD1. J lost 7 bases, V lost 6 bases, and 5 bases had no gene match. The V gene's germline CDR1 is MDHEN and CDR2 SYDVKM. The CDR3 loop spans 14 amino acids. The DNA for the CDR3 is TGTGCCAGCAGACAGGGACAGGGGCGCGGGGAGCTGTTTTTT. Its protein is CASRQGQGRGELFF.

This clonotype was seen a few times. The chain links TRBV7-9 to TRBJ1-2; D is perhaps TRBD1 (6 bases). This CDR3 spans 16 amino acids. The V gene lost 3 bases and the J gene lost 4 bases, with 18 bases spanning the gap. Germline V CDR1 and CDR2: SEHNR, FQNEAQ (reference sequence). This chain's CDR3 is CASSFPGGAGPYGYTF. CDR3 nucleotides: TGTGCCAGCAGCTTCCCCGGGGGGGCCGGACCCTATGGCTACACCTTC.

As for this clonotype: The junction differs from germline at one of its ends, possibly a read error. V usage is TRBV7-6 and J usage is TRBJ2-1; perhaps TRBD2 as D (5 bases). The CDR3 is 13 amino acids. The germline gives CDR1 SGHVS, CDR2 FNYEAQ. The CDR3 sequence: CASSVAQHNEQFF. In nucleotides, the CDR3 is TGTGCCAGCAGCGTAGCGCAGCACAATGAGCAGTTCTTC. Full variable domain (missing parts from reference TRBV7-6 and TRBJ2-1): GAGVSQSPRYKVTKRGQDVALRCDPISGHVSLYWYRQALGQGPEFLTYFNYEAQQDKSGLPNDRFSAERPEGSISTLTIQRTEQRDSAMYRCASSVAQHNEQFFGPGTRLTVL.

In its sample, this clonotype was seen a few times. The rearrangement joins TRBV19 to TRBJ2-7; D remains unclear. This CDR3 spans 14 amino acids. Between the trimmed V and J ends, which lost 2 bases and 3 bases, there was a span of 11 bases. CDR1 and CDR2 (germline): LNHDA, SQIVND (reference sequence). The CDR3 bases are TGTGCCAGTAGTATAAGCCAAAACTTCTACGAGCAGTACTTC. Protein sequence: CASSISQNFYEQYF.

V and J are TRBV2 and TRBJ1-4; 9 bases fit TRBD1. J was trimmed by 7 bases and V by 5 bases; bases with no gene match: 8. The CDR3 is 15 residues long. CDR1 SNHLY and CDR2 FYNNEI come from the germline V gene. The CDR3 reads CASSPSGTGSEKLFF. The CDR3 DNA reads as TGTGCCAGCAGTCCCTCCGGGACAGGGAGTGAAAAACTGTTTTTT.

V gene TRBV27 combines with J gene TRBJ2-6, with D possibly called TRBD1 or TRBD2 (6 bases each). Trimming took off 8 bases at V and 2 bases at J, with 22 bases between the two ends. This CDR3 comprises 18 residues. The germline V gene encodes CDR1 MNHEY and CDR2 SMNVEV (reference sequence). CDR3 nucleotides: TGTGCCAGCGGGGCCTTGACGGGGGCCCCTACTGGGGCCAACGTCCTGACTTTC. This codes for CASGALTGAPTGANVLTF.

The V and J genes are TRBV4-3 and TRBJ1-1, with D uncertain. V lost 0 bases to trimming and J lost 0 bases, with 14 bases between them. The CDR3 spans 17 residues. Germline assignment: CDR1 LGHNA and CDR2 YSLEER. DNA of the CDR3: TGCGCCAGCAGCCAAGATAATTGGAAGAAAGTGAACACTGAAGCTTTCTTT. Amino acid sequence: CASSQDNWKKVNTEAFF.

There are a few counts of this clonotype. The V and J genes are TRBV7-7 and TRBJ2-7; 7 bases match TRBD1. This CDR3 has 13 residues. CDR1 SSHAT and CDR2 FNYEAQ come from the germline V gene (reference sequence). CDR3 DNA: TGTGCTAGCTTCCGGGACAGCACCTACGAGCAGTACTTC. It specifies CASFRDSTYEQYF.

The chain links TRBV5-1 to TRBJ2-5; TRBD1 might be the D (7 bases). The CDR3 has 13 residues. CDR1 and CDR2 (germline): SGHRS, YFSETQ. V lost 7 bases and J 2 bases, leaving 12 bases between the germline ends. CDR3 nucleotide sequence: TGCGCCAGCCAGGAGGGACAGCAAGAGACCCAGTACTTC. Its protein product is CASQEGQQETQYF. The variable domain in full, with the rest retrieved from reference TRBV5-1 and TRBJ2-5, is KAGVTQTPRYLIKTRGQQVTLSCSPISGHRSVSWYQQTPGQGLQFLFEYFSETQRNKGNFPGRFSGRQFSNSRSEMNVSTLELGDSALYLCASQEGQQETQYFGPGTRLLVL.

This clonotype was recorded a few times. The chain carries TRBV6-6 and TRBJ1-2; 12 positions match TRBD1. In germline, CDR1 is MNHNY, CDR2 SVGAGI (reference sequence). There are 15 residues in the CDR3. J gave up 8 bases and V 9 bases, and 13 bases lay outside the gene matches. The CDR3, as DNA: TGTGCCAGTGGTCTGGGACAGGGGGCTTTGGGGGGCTACACCTTC. Translated: CASGLGQGALGGYTF.

The chain recombines TRBV27 with TRBJ1-3; no definite D call. CDR1 and CDR2 (germline): MNHEY, SMNVEV (reference sequence). V shed 5 bases and J shed 6 bases, with 17 bases lying between them. The CDR3 spans 15 residues. The CDR3 sequence: CASSETRDLANTIYF. In DNA form, the CDR3 reads TGTGCCAGCAGTGAAACAAGAGACCTAGCAAACACCATATATTTT.

In its sample, this clonotype was seen a few times. CDR3 nucleotide sequence: TGTGCCAGCAGCTTAGGATCCGGGATGGAGGATAACTATGGCTACACCTTC. Translated, it gives CASSLGSGMEDNYGYTF. J is TRBJ1-2 and V is TRBV11-2; no reliable D call. The length of the CDR3 is 17 residues. Trimming stripped 1 base from V and 1 base from J, with 16 bases between. The germline gives CDR1 SGHAT, CDR2 FQNNGV.

The V gene is TRBV20-1, the J gene TRBJ2-7, with D tentatively TRBD2 (5 bases). V was cut by 1 base and J by 0 bases, with 7 bases left in between. The CDR3 length is 13 residues. Germline V gives CDR1 DFQATT, CDR2 SNEGSKA (reference sequence). The CDR3 bases are TGCAGTGCTAGAGCCCGGGACTCCTACGAGCAGTACTTC. Amino acids: CSARARDSYEQYF.

This chain links TRBV20-1 with TRBJ2-7; either TRBD1 or TRBD2 may fit D (5 bases each). V gave up 3 bases and J gave up 1 base, with 13 bases separating them. This CDR3 contains 14 residues. From germline, CDR1 is DFQATT and CDR2 SNEGSKA (reference sequence). The CDR3 region has the DNA TGCAGTGCTAGCCGGGACCCCATTTCCTACGAGCAGTACTTC. The encoded protein is CSASRDPISYEQYF.

The gene calls are TRBV10-3 and TRBJ2-5; possibly TRBD1 for D (5 bases). The CDR3 spans 16 residues. The V end was cut by 2 bases, the J end by 1 base, with 14 bases between. Germline loops: CDR1 ENHRY, CDR2 SYGVKD. The CDR3 sequence: CAISEESGRVQETQYF. CDR3 sequence (DNA): TGTGCCATCAGTGAGGAGTCAGGCAGGGTCCAAGAGACCCAGTACTTC.

V usage is TRBV29-1 and J usage is TRBJ2-1; D remains unclear. CDR3 size: 17 residues. Germline V gene lookup returns CDR1 SQVTM and CDR2 ANQGSEA. V lost 0 bases and J 9 bases, leaving 24 bases between the germline ends. As DNA, the CDR3 is TGCAGCGTTGAAGATGGTTCAGGCACCCTTAATCTATTTGAGCAGTTCTTC. Translation: CSVEDGSGTLNLFEQFF.

The V call is TRBV11-2, the J call TRBJ2-5; D gene uncertain. This CDR3 is 15 amino acids long. V shed 5 bases and J shed 4 bases, with 17 bases lying between them. The V gene's germline CDR1 is SGHAT and CDR2 FQNNGV. The CDR3: CASSALDLGGETQYF. In nucleotides, the CDR3 is TGTGCCAGCAGCGCACTCGACTTAGGTGGAGAGACCCAGTACTTC.

The J gene is TRBJ2-1, the V gene TRBV4-1, with D perhaps being TRBD1 or TRBD2 (5 bases each). CDR1 MGHRA and CDR2 YSYEKL come from the germline V gene. This CDR3 comprises 16 residues. V was cut by 3 bases and J by 0 bases, with 12 bases left in between. CDR3 residues: CASSHILRGSYNEQFF. The CDR3 DNA reads TGCGCCAGCAGCCATATATTGAGGGGCTCCTACAATGAGCAGTTCTTC.

The chain recombines TRBV12-3 or TRBV12-4 with TRBJ1-2, with D unclear. The CDR3 is 10 amino acids. Between the trimmed V and J ends, which lost 5 bases and 2 bases, there was a span of 0 bases. The CDR3 reads CASSNYGYTF. CDR3 in DNA: TGTGCCAGCAGTAACTATGGCTACACCTTC.